This T cell receptor (beta chain) appears in the sequencing data of a study of blood T cells in healthy people across ages (dated by TCRdb to about 2015). Context from the whole study: In model experiments, template switching captured about one uniquely barcoded TCR beta cDNA molecule for every two T cells. Two additional independent replicas of 1 million unique cDNA reads from the same blood draw were analyzed for two donors (one aged 18 to 30 and one aged 80 or older). Age-related changes in TCR beta repertoire diversity were measured in the study by deep sequencing normalized with unique cDNA molecular identifiers. Donors were grouped into four age groups: young (average about 15 years), middle-aged (roughly 37), aged (roughly 67) and long-lived (roughly 80).

The donors were around 39 Caucasian individuals from Russia, aged roughly 6 to 95 years, who were systemically healthy. Ten milliliters of peripheral blood were drawn from each donor into EDTA-treated Vacutainer tubes. Ficoll-Paque density-gradient centrifugation was used to isolate PBMCs, with at least 6.5 million per sample. Trizol reagent was used to extract total RNA from the PBMCs, yielding at least 5.5 micrograms per sample. For every donor, an aliquot of PBMCs went through flow cytometry to measure the percentages of naive CD45RAhigh/CD27high T cells. Overall study outcomes, separate from this receptor: A strong correlation was found between observed TCR beta diversity and the percentage of naive T cells measured by flow cytometry. Compared with the aged group, more naive CD4+ T cells, fewer expanded clones and increased TCR diversity were shown by the long-lived group, suggesting age selection. Since profiling was done on bulk unsorted PBMCs, naive and antigen-experienced compartments could not be conclusively compared. Estimates of total diversity based on one million sequenced T cells were considered lower bounds and underestimates. Because the CMV infection status of the donors was unknown, age-related changes in expanded clonotypes may potentially have been confounded. As age increased, observed TCR beta diversity per million T cells dropped in a roughly linear way, and a significant reduction was already evident by age 40.

The CDR3, cysteine through phenylalanine, is 15 amino acids long. Only the CDR3 portion is preserved as DNA: 45 bases, with reading frame beginning at the first base. CDR1 and CDR2 (LNHNV, YYDKDF) derive from the germline V gene (reference sequence). This clonotype was observed a handful of times. No cognate antigen has been identified for it. One base away there is no much larger clone; base qualities are not given. Libraries were constructed by 5' RACE. The data were produced on an Illumina HiSeq 2500. The second PCR ran for about 7 to 11 cycles and used a J-beta primer mix along with a sample-barcoded 5' primer. A unique molecular identifier was introduced onto each TCR beta cDNA molecule by a template-switch 5' adaptor carrying 12 random nucleotides. Each sample yielded at least 2.5 million CDR3-containing paired-end reads. First-strand cDNA was synthesized from all RNA with the Mint cDNA synthesis kit, primed by a TRBC-specific oligonucleotide. All cDNA was treated with uracil-DNA glycosylase and then went through a first 18-cycle PCR with the universal primers M1SS and BC2_uni_R. Per the source publication's procedure: For normalization, 1 million high-quality reads, each with a distinct molecular identifier, were randomly selected from each sample. Instead of being binned into consensus sequences, reads with shared molecular identifiers were discarded. MiTCR, run with a Q25 quality threshold and the strictest error-elimination algorithm, handled CDR3 identification, clonotype clustering and error correction. Lower-bound total TCR beta diversity was estimated with a nonparametric unseen species model using Euler transformation. TCRdb handled the public reads itself, with Q25 trimming in fastp and clone calling in MiXCR, and kept productive beta chains. Entries are consolidated by CDR3 protein sequence, retaining the most common genes and DNA. The V and J calls were not made by the authors but by TCRdb's processing. The sample table lists roughly 1,000,000 distinct CDR3 sequences, about 25% of them with a count of one. 0.65% to 0.75% of the sample belongs to the ten largest clones.

This same sample was also taken into another study, of T cells of mothers and their children. The second study reports: Nine systemically healthy Caucasian individuals, comprising three mothers and their six children, were included as donors. cDNA synthesis used all of the extracted RNA, with roughly 1.5 ug of RNA in each 15 ul reaction. Sample barcodes and 2-4 random nucleotides were added via the M1S primer in the second PCR. More than 9 million TCR beta CDR3 reads were obtained from each mother, and about 3 million reads were obtained from each child. TCR recombination output is similarly shaped by thymic selection in related and unrelated pairs, with a minor effect exerted by inherited differences. Normalized repertoire overlap in related mother-child pairs was always slightly higher than in unrelated mother-child pairs, but the difference was never significant. With a sensitivity of approximately 92 clones per million clonotypes, no persistent microchimeric T cell clones were detected. The study used deep NGS to compare TCR beta repertoires of mothers and children, seeking features distinguishing related mother-child pairs from unrelated individuals. Mothers averaged about 37 +/- 4 years of age and children averaged around 11 +/- 4 years. After adapter ligation was performed with NEBNext reagents, the libraries were sequenced on an Illumina HiSeq 2000 with 100+100 nt paired-end reads. To prevent cross-contamination, the mother and child libraries were prepared a month apart and were sequenced in separate runs. For each donor, somewhere between about 450,000 and 2,000,000 distinct TCR beta clonotypes were identified. Naive TCR beta clonotypes were estimated from low-frequency clonotypes matched to each donor's FACS-determined naive share, without sorting.

The receptor chain draws on TRBV15 and TRBJ2-5; the D gene cannot be resolved reliably. The assigned J gene may be wrong: the sequence end matches TRBJ2-7 better. This clonotype was obtained from a girl aged 2-10 years in good health. Sequencing input: blood. DNA sequence: TGTGCCACCAGCAGAGATCCGAGTAGAAACTACGAGCAGTACTTC. It translates as CATSRDPSRNYEQYF.